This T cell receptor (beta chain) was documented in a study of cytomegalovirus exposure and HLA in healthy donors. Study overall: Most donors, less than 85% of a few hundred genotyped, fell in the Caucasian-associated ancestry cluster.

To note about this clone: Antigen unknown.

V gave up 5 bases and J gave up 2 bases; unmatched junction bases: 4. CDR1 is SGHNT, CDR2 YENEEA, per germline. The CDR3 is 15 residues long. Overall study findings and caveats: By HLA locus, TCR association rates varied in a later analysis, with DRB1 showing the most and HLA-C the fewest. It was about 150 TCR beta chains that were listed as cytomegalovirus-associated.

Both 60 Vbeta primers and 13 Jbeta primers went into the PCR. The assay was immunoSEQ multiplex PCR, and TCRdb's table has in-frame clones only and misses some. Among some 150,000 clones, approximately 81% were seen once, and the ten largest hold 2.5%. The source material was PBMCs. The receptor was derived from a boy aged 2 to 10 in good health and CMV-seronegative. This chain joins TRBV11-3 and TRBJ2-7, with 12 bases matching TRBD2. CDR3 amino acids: CASSLRLAGAYEQYF. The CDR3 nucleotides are TGTGCCAGCAGCCTAAGACTAGCGGGAGCCTACGAGCAGTACTTC.